Given below is one TCR beta chain in context. The sample is drawn from a study of control samples from healthy donors and cancer patients. Germline V gene data show CDR1 as MNHEY and CDR2 as SVGEGT. The CDR3 is made up of 13 amino acids. V was pared by 4 bases and J by 7 bases, with 13 bases between. The method was immunoSEQ multiplex PCR; TCRdb's version includes in-frame clones alone and lacks a portion of them. The sample gives approximately 180,000 clones, 94% of which show up once; approximately 1.5% is in the top ten. The gene calls are TRBV6-2 or TRBV6-3 and TRBJ1-1; tentatively, D is TRBD1 (5 bases). The clonotype comes from a woman aged 18 to 35 in good health. The sample comprised blood. CDR3 sequence reads: CASSWTPLNEAFF. DNA for the CDR3: TGTGCCAGCAGTTGGACACCTTTAAATGAAGCTTTCTTT.